This T cell receptor beta chain was recorded in a study of T cells after yellow fever vaccination. CDR3 length: 15 amino acids. The junction had 3 bases not matched to a gene; V was cut back by 2 bases and J by 4 bases. This clonotype was seen ten or more times. TCRdb called the 5' RACE reads again in MiXCR, with one record for every CDR3 protein. The sample yields 500,000 to 650,000 distinct CDR3 sequences, less than 20% seen once. The sequence derives from a man between 18 and 29 years old who received the YFV17D yellow fever vaccine. This chain connects TRBV12-3 or TRBV12-4 to TRBJ2-3; 10 positions match TRBD1. The sample in question was PBMCs, obtained 5 to 6 days after the first yellow fever vaccination. CDR3 residues: CASSLFGTGADTQYF. The CDR3 DNA reads as TGTGCCAGCAGTTTATTTGGGACAGGGGCAGATACGCAGTATTTT.